Presented here are 13 T cell receptor beta chains from one specimen sequenced in a study of T cells in Graves' hyperthyroidism and ophthalmopathy. RNA transcripts gave rise to amplified TCR beta CDR3 regions. The HTBI primer set was used in a first-round RT-PCR of the TCR CDR3. TCRdb passed the multiplex PCR reads through MiXCR, listing each CDR3 protein once. The table includes around 300,000 distinct CDR3 sequences, about an eighth detected once. What was sequenced was blood. These receptors originate from a woman aged 25-40 years with Graves' hyperthyroidism that later progressed to Graves' ophthalmopathy.

This clonotype was detected many times. The chain couples TRBV28 to TRBJ2-1, with a tentative D call TRBD2 (5 bases). Trimming removed 6 bases at V and 1 base at J, with 10 bases between. This CDR3 has 14 residues. Per the germline V gene, CDR1 is MDHEN and CDR2 is SYDVKM. The CDR3 protein is CASSSSLSYNEQFF. The CDR3 nucleotides are TGTGCCAGCAGCTCTAGCCTTTCCTACAATGAGCAGTTCTTC.

This clonotype has just a few counts. The gene calls are TRBV4-1 and TRBJ2-7; D gene uncertain. Looked up from germline, CDR1 is MGHRA and CDR2 is YSYEKL. V dropped 0 bases and J dropped 3 bases, with 12 bases sitting between them. The CDR3 contains 15 residues. This CDR3 is CASSQDINSNYEQYF. As DNA, the CDR3 is TGCGCCAGCAGCCAAGATATTAACAGTAACTACGAGCAGTACTTC.

This clonotype showed up many times. The J gene is TRBJ2-3, the V gene TRBV24-1; 10 nucleotides line up with TRBD2. From germline, CDR1 is KGHDR and CDR2 SFDVKD. CDR3 length equals 16 residues. V gave up 2 bases and J gave up 4 bases; unmatched junction bases: 5. The chain's CDR3 is CATSDWSSGSPDTQYF. CDR3 nucleotide sequence: TGTGCCACCAGTGATTGGTCTAGCGGGAGTCCAGATACGCAGTATTTT.

In this sample, this clonotype turned up many times. The J gene is TRBJ2-1, the V gene TRBV4-3; TRBD2 might be the D (6 bases). The CDR3 spans 13 residues. The V and J ends lost 4 bases and 4 bases respectively, with 8 bases between them. Germline CDR1 reads LGHNA; CDR2 reads YSLEER. CDR3 nucleotides: TGCGCCAGCAGCCTAGCGGAGTACAATGAGCAGTTCTTC. This sequence encodes CASSLAEYNEQFF.

This clonotype was recorded at least ten times. The chain couples TRBV30 to TRBJ2-3, with D maybe TRBD2 (6 bases). Germline values: CDR1 GTSNPN, CDR2 SVGIG (reference sequence). V lost 2 bases and J lost 2, with 14 bases in between. There are 15 residues in the CDR3. The CDR3 coding sequence is TGTGCCTGGAGTATTGGAGGGGCGAACACAGATACGCAGTATTTT. This sequence encodes CAWSIGGANTDTQYF.

This clonotype was counted ten times or more. The V call is TRBV18, the J call TRBJ2-1; D possibly matches TRBD1 or TRBD2 (5 bases each). The CDR3 totals 12 residues. With 3 bases removed from V and 8 bases from J, the gap between germline ends came to 8 bases. The germline gives CDR1 KGHSH, CDR2 LQKENI. The CDR3 protein is CASSPGVDEQFF. The CDR3 DNA follows: TGTGCCAGCTCACCGGGGGTGGATGAGCAGTTCTTC.

This clonotype was seen many times. The rearrangement joins TRBV2 to TRBJ1-6; weak D call: TRBD1 (5 bases). Germline CDR1 is SNHLY and CDR2 is FYNNEI. Between the trimmed V and J ends, which lost 3 bases and 7 bases, there was a span of 10 bases. The CDR3 runs to 14 residues. CDR3 sequence reads: CASSDEGLNSPLHF. In DNA, the CDR3 is TGTGCCAGCAGTGATGAGGGACTGAATTCACCCCTCCACTTT.

This clonotype was counted ten times or more. This chain connects TRBV10-3 to TRBJ2-7; 10 nucleotides align to TRBD2. V trimming: 3 bases; J trimming: 2 bases; junction bases outside the gene matches: 4. Germline CDR1 ENHRY, CDR2 SYGVKD. The CDR3 extends over 15 amino acids. This CDR3 is CAISDSGRTPYEQYF. The CDR3 bases are TGTGCCATCAGTGATAGCGGGAGGACCCCCTACGAGCAGTACTTC.

J is TRBJ2-1 and V is TRBV5-1; 7 bases are shared with TRBD2. The germline V gene has CDR1 SGHRS and CDR2 YFSETQ. Trimming took 6 bases from V and 3 from J; bases not matched to a gene: 12. The CDR3 covers 16 residues. The DNA for the CDR3 is TGCGCCAGCAACCCGAGCGGGGAGACAGACTACAATGAGCAGTTCTTC. Protein: CASNPSGETDYNEQFF.

This sequence joins TRBV25-1 and TRBJ2-7, with D possibly matching TRBD2 (7 bases). Germline lookup yields CDR1 MGHDK and CDR2 SYGVNS. The CDR3 covers 14 residues. Between the trimmed V and J ends, which lost 3 bases and 6 bases, there was a span of 15 bases. The CDR3 region is CASSDLRGGSEQYF. CDR3 nucleotide sequence: TGTGCCAGCAGTGATCTCAGGGGAGGGAGCGAGCAGTACTTC.

This clonotype came up many times. The rearrangement uses TRBV20-1 and TRBJ2-1, with 14 positions matching TRBD2. From germline, CDR1 is DFQATT and CDR2 SNEGSKA (reference sequence). The CDR3 runs 17 residues. Trimming cost V 1 base and J 0 bases; bases outside gene matches: 2. CDR3 loop: CSARGTSGRPSYNEQFF. CDR3 DNA: TGCAGTGCTAGAGGGACTAGCGGGAGGCCCTCCTACAATGAGCAGTTCTTC.

This clonotype has at least ten counts. The chain's CDR3 is CASCLEANTEAFF. The CDR3 bases are TGTGCCAGCTGCCTCGAGGCGAACACTGAAGCTTTCTTT. The chain joins TRBV11-2 to TRBJ1-1; no clear D. Germline V gives CDR1 SGHAT, CDR2 FQNNGV. The germline V and J ends were trimmed by 8 bases and 1 base, with 11 bases remaining between them. CDR3 size: 13 residues. Complete variable domain (other parts from reference TRBV11-2 and TRBJ1-1): EAGVAQSPRYKIIEKRQSVAFWCNPISGHATLYWYQQILGQGPKLLIQFQNNGVVDDSQLPKDRFSAERLKGVDSTLKIQPAKLEDSAVYLCASCLEANTEAFFGQGTRLTVV.

This clonotype was detected once. An end of the junction differs from the germline gene, which may be a read error. The chain recombines TRBV9 with TRBJ1-5; 7 bases line up with TRBD1. Per the germline V gene, CDR1 is SGDLS and CDR2 is YYNGEE. This CDR3 has 22 amino acids. For the CDR3, the DNA is TGTGCCAGAAGCGCCACCGGGACAGCCCTATACTGGCCCGTTTATAGCAATCAGCCCCAGCATTTT. Translation: CARSATGTALYWPVYSNQPQHF. The complete variable domain, with remaining parts taken from reference TRBV9 and TRBJ1-5, reads DSGVTQTPKHLITATGQRVTLRCSPRSGDLSVYWYQQSLDQGLQFLIQYYNGEERAKGNILERFSAQQFPDLHSELNLSSLELGDSALYFCARSATGTALYWPVYSNQPQHFGDGTRLSIL.